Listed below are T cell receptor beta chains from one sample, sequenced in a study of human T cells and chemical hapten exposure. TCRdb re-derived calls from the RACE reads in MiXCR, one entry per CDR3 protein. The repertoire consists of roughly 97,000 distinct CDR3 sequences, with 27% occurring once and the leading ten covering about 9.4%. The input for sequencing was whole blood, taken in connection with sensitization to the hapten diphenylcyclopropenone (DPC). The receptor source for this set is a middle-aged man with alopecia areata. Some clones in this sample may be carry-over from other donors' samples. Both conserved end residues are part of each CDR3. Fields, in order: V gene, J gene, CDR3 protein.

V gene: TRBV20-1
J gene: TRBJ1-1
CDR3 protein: CSARAPGGTGGRRTEAFF

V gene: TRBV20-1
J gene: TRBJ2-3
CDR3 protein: CSARETAADTQYF

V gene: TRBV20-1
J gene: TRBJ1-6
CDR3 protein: CSARGQGARNSPLHF

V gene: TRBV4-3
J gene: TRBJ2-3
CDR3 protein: CASSPTLSGRDTQYF

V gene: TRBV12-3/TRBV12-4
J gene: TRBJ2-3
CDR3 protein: CASTSGIDTQYF

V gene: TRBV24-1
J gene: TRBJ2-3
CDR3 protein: CATSDLTPNRGSTDTQYF

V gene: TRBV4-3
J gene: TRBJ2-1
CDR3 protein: CASSLERGRGWYNEQFF

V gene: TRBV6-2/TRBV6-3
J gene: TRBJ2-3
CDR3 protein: CASSPSGFTDTQYF

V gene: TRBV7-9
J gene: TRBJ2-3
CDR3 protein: CASSKTLDTDTQYF

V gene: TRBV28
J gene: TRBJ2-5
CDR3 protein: CASHRGQETQYF

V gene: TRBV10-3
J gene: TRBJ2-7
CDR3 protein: CAISESGTGLLYEQYF

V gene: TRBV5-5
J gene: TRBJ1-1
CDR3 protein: CASSLGQGEVNTEAFF

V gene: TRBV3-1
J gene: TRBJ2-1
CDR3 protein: CASSLTSGRTYNEQFF

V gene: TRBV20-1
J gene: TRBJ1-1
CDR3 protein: CSPKWGGTEAFF

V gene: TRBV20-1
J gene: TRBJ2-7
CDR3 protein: CSARPLGTSRFGGPYF

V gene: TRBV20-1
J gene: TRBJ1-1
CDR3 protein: CSAIRRNTEAFF

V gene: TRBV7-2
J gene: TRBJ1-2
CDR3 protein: CASSLTGGGYGYTF

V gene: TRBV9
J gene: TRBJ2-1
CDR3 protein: CASSVGTLGRNEQFF

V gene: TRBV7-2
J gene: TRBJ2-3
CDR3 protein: CASSLALADTQYF

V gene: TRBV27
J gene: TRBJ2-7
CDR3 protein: CASSQRGTEYEQYF

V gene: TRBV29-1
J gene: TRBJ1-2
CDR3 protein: CSVVVGSNYGYTF

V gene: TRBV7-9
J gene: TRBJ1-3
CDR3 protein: CASSLAPDPLAYF

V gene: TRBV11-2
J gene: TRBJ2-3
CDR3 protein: CASSRWSESTDTQYF

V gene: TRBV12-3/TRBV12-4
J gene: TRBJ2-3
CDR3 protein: CASSLTRLAGDESTDTQYF

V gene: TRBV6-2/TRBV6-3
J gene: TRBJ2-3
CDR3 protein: CASSYSRTGTGLTDTQYF

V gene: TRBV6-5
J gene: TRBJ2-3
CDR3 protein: CASSYNPLLAGGADTQYF

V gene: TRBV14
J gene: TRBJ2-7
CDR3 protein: CASSQDTHSEQYF

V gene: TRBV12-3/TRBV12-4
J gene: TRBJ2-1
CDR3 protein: CASSRDAISGITTSSYNEQFF

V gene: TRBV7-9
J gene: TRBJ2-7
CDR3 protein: CASSLDPSGQYF

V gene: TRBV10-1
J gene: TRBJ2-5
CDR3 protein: CASSAGGTGETQYF

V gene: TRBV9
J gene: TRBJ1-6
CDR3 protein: CASSFRTSGSLHF

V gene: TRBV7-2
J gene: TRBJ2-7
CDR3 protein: CASSLQASYEQYF

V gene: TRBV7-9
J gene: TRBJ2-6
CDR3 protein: CASSLEGAPGANVLTF

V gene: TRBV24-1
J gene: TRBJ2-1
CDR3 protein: CATSESGTGVSEQFF

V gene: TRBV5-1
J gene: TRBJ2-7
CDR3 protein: CASSLGQGFEEQYF

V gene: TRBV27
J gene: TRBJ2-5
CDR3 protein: CASSHGETQYF

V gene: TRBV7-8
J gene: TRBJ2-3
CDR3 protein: CASKTGLATDTQYF

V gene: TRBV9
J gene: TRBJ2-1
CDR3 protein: CASSVARARFDEQFF

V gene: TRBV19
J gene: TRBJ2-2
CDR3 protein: CASSIVLAGSVGTGELFF

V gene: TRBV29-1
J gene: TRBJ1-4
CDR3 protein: CSVDDLGRGEKLFF